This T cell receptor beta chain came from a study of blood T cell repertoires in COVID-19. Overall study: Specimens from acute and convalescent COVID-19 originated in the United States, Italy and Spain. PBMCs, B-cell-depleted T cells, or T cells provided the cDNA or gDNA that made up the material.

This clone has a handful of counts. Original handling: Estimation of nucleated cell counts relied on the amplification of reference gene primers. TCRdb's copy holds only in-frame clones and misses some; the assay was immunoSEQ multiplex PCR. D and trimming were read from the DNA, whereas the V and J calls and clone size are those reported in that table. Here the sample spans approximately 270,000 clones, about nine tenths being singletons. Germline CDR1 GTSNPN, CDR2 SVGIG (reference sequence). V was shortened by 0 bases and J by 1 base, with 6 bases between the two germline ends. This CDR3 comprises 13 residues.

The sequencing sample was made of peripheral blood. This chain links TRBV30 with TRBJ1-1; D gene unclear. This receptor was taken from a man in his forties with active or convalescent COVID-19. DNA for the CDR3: TGTGCCTGGAGTGTAGAGGGGAACACTGAAGCTTTCTTT. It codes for CAWSVEGNTEAFF.